Sequencing of this T cell receptor (beta chain) was carried out in a study of blood T cell repertoires in COVID-19. In germline, CDR1 is SGHRS, CDR2 YFSETQ. V lost 1 base and J lost 3, with 10 bases in between. This CDR3 region has 15 residues. Original data processing: Estimation of nucleated cell counts relied on the amplification of reference gene primers. Clones were sequenced by immunoSEQ multiplex PCR, and TCRdb holds only the in-frame ones, with some missing. For V, J and clone size, that table is used; D and trimming come from the DNA. The table has 150,000 or so clones, less than 85% seen once.

The chain couples TRBV5-1 to TRBJ2-2; tentative D call: TRBD2 (6 bases). This TCR was recovered from a woman aged 55-69 years with COVID-19, enrolled during active disease. Sequencing input: peripheral blood. The DNA for the CDR3 is TGCGCCAGCAGCTTGTTCGGGGAGGACACCGGGGAGCTGTTTTTT. This translates into CASSLFGEDTGELFF.